These T cell receptor beta chains were read from a single sample in a study of blood T cell repertoires in COVID-19. Produced via immunoSEQ multiplex PCR; TCRdb's table is partial and in-frame only. The data hold approximately 230,000 clones, with 79% observed a single time. Input material: peripheral blood. The receptors originated from a middle-aged woman with active or convalescent COVID-19. Both conserved end residues are part of each CDR3. The D gene is left open where the match is weak. Expanded clones are given a class, and other clones once, few, many or no size at all.

v_gene: TRBV3-1/TRBV3-2
d_gene: -
abundance: -
j_gene: TRBJ1-3
CDR3aa: CASSPERGFGNTIYF
CDR3nt: TGTGCCAGCAGCCCCGAGCGGGGGTTCGGAAACACCATATATTTT

v_gene: TRBV7-9
d_gene: TRBD1
abundance: -
j_gene: TRBJ1-2
CDR3aa: CASSVGDRSYGYTF
CDR3nt: TGTGCCAGCAGCGTAGGGGACAGATCTTATGGCTACACCTTC

v_gene: TRBV2
d_gene: TRBD2
abundance: -
j_gene: TRBJ2-1
CDR3aa: CASRALAGPHNEQFF
CDR3nt: TGTGCCAGCAGGGCTCTAGCGGGGCCTCACAATGAGCAGTTCTTC

v_gene: TRBV4-1
d_gene: -
abundance: -
j_gene: TRBJ1-2
CDR3aa: CASSQDTGFRYGYTF
CDR3nt: TGCGCCAGCAGCCAAGATACAGGTTTTAGGTATGGCTACACCTTC

v_gene: TRBV28
d_gene: -
abundance: -
j_gene: TRBJ1-3
CDR3aa: CASSTGGNTIYF
CDR3nt: TGTGCCAGCAGCACAGGGGGAAACACCATATATTTT

v_gene: TRBV2
d_gene: TRBD1
abundance: few
j_gene: TRBJ2-3
CDR3aa: CASSPGQGTRDTQYF
CDR3nt: TGTGCCAGCAGCCCGGGACAGGGGACGCGAGATACGCAGTATTTT

v_gene: TRBV7-9
d_gene: TRBD2
abundance: -
j_gene: TRBJ2-3
CDR3aa: CAEAVAGSTDTQYF
CDR3nt: TGTGCCGAGGCGGTAGCGGGCTCCACAGATACGCAGTATTTT

v_gene: TRBV19
d_gene: TRBD1
abundance: -
j_gene: TRBJ1-6
CDR3aa: CASSSTGGNSPLHF
CDR3nt: TGTGCCAGTAGTTCGACAGGGGGTAATTCACCCCTCCACTTT

v_gene: TRBV19
d_gene: -
abundance: -
j_gene: TRBJ1-1
CDR3aa: CASPSPKITEAFF
CDR3nt: TGTGCCAGTCCATCGCCTAAGATCACTGAAGCTTTCTTT

v_gene: TRBV5-6
d_gene: -
abundance: -
j_gene: TRBJ2-3
CDR3aa: CASSFRFRTDTQYF
CDR3nt: TGTGCCAGCAGCTTCAGGTTTAGGACAGATACGCAGTATTTT

v_gene: TRBV29-1
d_gene: TRBD1
abundance: few
j_gene: TRBJ1-2
CDR3aa: CSTQDRGANYGYTF
CDR3nt: TGCAGCACTCAAGACAGGGGAGCTAACTATGGCTACACCTTC

v_gene: TRBV9
d_gene: -
abundance: -
j_gene: TRBJ1-3
CDR3aa: CASSSPGWGGPQAGNTIYF
CDR3nt: TGTGCCAGCAGCTCTCCCGGGTGGGGGGGGCCCCAGGCTGGAAACACCATATATTTT

v_gene: TRBV5-6
d_gene: TRBD1
abundance: -
j_gene: TRBJ1-2
CDR3aa: CASSPRDRGFGYTF
CDR3nt: TGTGCCAGCAGCCCCCGGGACAGGGGGTTTGGCTACACCTTC

v_gene: TRBV7-9
d_gene: TRBD2
abundance: once
j_gene: TRBJ2-7
CDR3aa: CASSRLAGANYEQYF
CDR3nt: TGTGCCAGCAGCCGTCTAGCGGGGGCCAACTACGAGCAGTACTTC

v_gene: TRBV3-1/TRBV3-2
d_gene: -
abundance: -
j_gene: TRBJ1-2
CDR3aa: CASSQTGQSNYGYTF
CDR3nt: TGTGCCAGCAGCCAAACTGGACAGTCTAACTATGGCTACACCTTC

v_gene: TRBV7-9
d_gene: -
abundance: few
j_gene: TRBJ2-3
CDR3aa: CASSLGAGLSTDTQYF
CDR3nt: TGTGCCAGCAGCTTAGGGGCGGGCCTTAGCACAGATACGCAGTATTTT

v_gene: TRBV2
d_gene: TRBD2
abundance: -
j_gene: TRBJ2-2
CDR3aa: CASTPLGAGGTGELFF
CDR3nt: TGTGCCAGCACCCCTCTGGGAGCGGGGGGCACCGGGGAGCTGTTTTTT

v_gene: TRBV7-3
d_gene: TRBD2
abundance: once
j_gene: TRBJ2-1
CDR3aa: CASSLQASGGGSYNEQFF
CDR3nt: TGTGCCAGCAGCTTACAGGCTAGCGGGGGAGGCTCCTACAATGAGCAGTTCTTC

v_gene: TRBV5-4
d_gene: -
abundance: -
j_gene: TRBJ1-2
CDR3aa: CASSSTVYGYTF
CDR3nt: TGTGCCAGCAGCTCGACAGTCTATGGCTACACCTTC

v_gene: TRBV28
d_gene: TRBD1
abundance: -
j_gene: TRBJ2-7
CDR3aa: CASSLQGQGIYEQYF
CDR3nt: TGTGCCAGCAGTCTTCAAGGACAGGGGATTTACGAGCAGTACTTC

v_gene: TRBV10-3
d_gene: -
abundance: few
j_gene: TRBJ2-7
CDR3aa: CAIRGRQGQSYEQYF
CDR3nt: TGTGCCATCCGCGGTAGGCAGGGCCAGTCCTACGAGCAGTACTTC

v_gene: TRBV10-2
d_gene: -
abundance: -
j_gene: TRBJ2-7
CDR3aa: CASSGFGKSPGAYEQYF
CDR3nt: TGCGCCAGCAGTGGTTTCGGGAAGTCCCCGGGGGCCTACGAGCAGTACTTC

v_gene: TRBV28
d_gene: -
abundance: -
j_gene: TRBJ2-3
CDR3aa: CASSLYEDSPTDTQYF
CDR3nt: TGTGCCAGCAGTTTGTATGAGGACTCCCCCACAGATACGCAGTATTTT

v_gene: TRBV19
d_gene: -
abundance: -
j_gene: TRBJ1-1
CDR3aa: CASSIDGGTEAFF
CDR3nt: TGTGCCAGTAGTATAGATGGCGGAACTGAAGCTTTCTTT

v_gene: TRBV6-5
d_gene: TRBD2
abundance: -
j_gene: TRBJ2-5
CDR3aa: CASSFLAGGQETQYF
CDR3nt: TGTGCCAGCAGTTTCTTAGCGGGGGGACAAGAGACCCAGTACTTC

v_gene: TRBV5-4
d_gene: -
abundance: few
j_gene: TRBJ1-1
CDR3aa: CASSLTGWDTEAFF
CDR3nt: TGTGCCAGCAGCTTGACAGGGTGGGACACTGAAGCTTTCTTT

v_gene: TRBV7-3
d_gene: -
abundance: -
j_gene: TRBJ2-2
CDR3aa: CASSSDSTGELFF
CDR3nt: TGTGCCAGCAGCTCAGACAGTACCGGGGAGCTGTTTTTT

v_gene: TRBV19
d_gene: TRBD1
abundance: -
j_gene: TRBJ1-2
CDR3aa: CASSPDRAYGYTF
CDR3nt: TGTGCCAGTAGTCCCGACAGGGCCTATGGCTACACCTTC

v_gene: TRBV7-3
d_gene: -
abundance: -
j_gene: TRBJ2-3
CDR3aa: CASSRNGAEDTQYF
CDR3nt: TGTGCCAGCAGCCGCAATGGGGCGGAAGATACGCAGTATTTT

v_gene: TRBV27
d_gene: -
abundance: -
j_gene: TRBJ1-1
CDR3aa: CASSFRGPRAEAFF
CDR3nt: TGTGCCAGCAGTTTCAGGGGCCCGAGGGCTGAAGCTTTCTTT

v_gene: TRBV29-1
d_gene: TRBD1
abundance: -
j_gene: TRBJ1-2
CDR3aa: CSVAGQANYGYTF
CDR3nt: TGCAGCGTGGCGGGACAGGCTAACTATGGCTACACCTTC

v_gene: TRBV21-1
d_gene: -
abundance: -
j_gene: TRBJ2-2
CDR3aa: CAPSPSGQTDTGELFF
CDR3nt: TGTGCCCCCTCACCGTCCGGGCAGACAGACACCGGGGAGCTGTTTTTT

v_gene: TRBV6-5
d_gene: TRBD1
abundance: -
j_gene: TRBJ1-1
CDR3aa: CASRPTGANTEAFF
CDR3nt: TGTGCCAGCAGGCCTACAGGGGCCAACACTGAAGCTTTCTTT

v_gene: TRBV7-6
d_gene: -
abundance: -
j_gene: TRBJ1-5
CDR3aa: CASSRLEGGLNQPQHF
CDR3nt: TGTGCCAGCAGCCGCTTGGAGGGCGGCCTCAATCAGCCCCAGCATTTT

v_gene: TRBV19
d_gene: -
abundance: few
j_gene: TRBJ1-5
CDR3aa: CASSPGAGRGQPQHF
CDR3nt: TGTGCCAGTAGTCCCGGGGCAGGGAGGGGTCAGCCCCAGCATTTT

v_gene: TRBV7-9
d_gene: TRBD1
abundance: -
j_gene: TRBJ1-1
CDR3aa: CASSLPGQGGTEAFF
CDR3nt: TGTGCCAGCAGTTTACCGGGACAGGGAGGCACTGAAGCTTTCTTT

v_gene: TRBV5-6
d_gene: -
abundance: many
j_gene: TRBJ1-6
CDR3aa: CASSLTSNNSPLHF
CDR3nt: TGTGCCAGCAGCCTTACAAGTAATAATTCACCCCTCCACTTT

v_gene: TRBV6-5
d_gene: -
abundance: -
j_gene: TRBJ1-2
CDR3aa: CASSYSADGYTF
CDR3nt: TGTGCCAGCAGTTACTCGGCTGATGGCTACACCTTC

v_gene: TRBV4-1
d_gene: TRBD2
abundance: -
j_gene: TRBJ2-2
CDR3aa: CASSVGRFWEGPTGELFF
CDR3nt: TGCGCCAGCAGCGTAGGCAGGTTTTGGGAGGGACCCACCGGGGAGCTGTTTTTT

v_gene: TRBV9
d_gene: -
abundance: once
j_gene: TRBJ2-3
CDR3aa: CASSERTWTDTQYF
CDR3nt: TGTGCCAGCAGCGAACGGACTTGGACAGATACGCAGTATTTT